This T cell receptor beta chain was found in a study of cytomegalovirus exposure and HLA in healthy donors. The wider study: The use of the same platform for the approximately 130 validation repertoires and the 550 to 850 first-cohort repertoires was reported by a later analysis.

Study outcomes and limitations: The study labeled roughly 160 TCR beta chains cytomegalovirus-associated. Rare sequences made up most TCRs, while some public TCRs were found in many donors.

The CDR3 extends over 14 amino acids. Germline V gene sequence: CDR1 GTSNPN, CDR2 SVGIG (reference sequence). The V gene lost 5 bases and the J gene lost 1 base, with 12 bases spanning the gap. Regarding this clone: Its antigen is undetermined.

TCRdb keeps only in-frame clones here, not all; method: immunoSEQ multiplex PCR. The data show about 180,000 clones, roughly 86% seen once. The V gene is TRBV30, the J gene TRBJ1-3; unclear D gene. Sequences were obtained from PBMCs. The receptor's source is a man younger than 30 in good health and CMV-seropositive. This chain's CDR3 is CAWGAGASGNTIYF. CDR3 DNA sequence: TGTGCCTGGGGTGCGGGTGCATCTGGAAACACCATATATTTT.